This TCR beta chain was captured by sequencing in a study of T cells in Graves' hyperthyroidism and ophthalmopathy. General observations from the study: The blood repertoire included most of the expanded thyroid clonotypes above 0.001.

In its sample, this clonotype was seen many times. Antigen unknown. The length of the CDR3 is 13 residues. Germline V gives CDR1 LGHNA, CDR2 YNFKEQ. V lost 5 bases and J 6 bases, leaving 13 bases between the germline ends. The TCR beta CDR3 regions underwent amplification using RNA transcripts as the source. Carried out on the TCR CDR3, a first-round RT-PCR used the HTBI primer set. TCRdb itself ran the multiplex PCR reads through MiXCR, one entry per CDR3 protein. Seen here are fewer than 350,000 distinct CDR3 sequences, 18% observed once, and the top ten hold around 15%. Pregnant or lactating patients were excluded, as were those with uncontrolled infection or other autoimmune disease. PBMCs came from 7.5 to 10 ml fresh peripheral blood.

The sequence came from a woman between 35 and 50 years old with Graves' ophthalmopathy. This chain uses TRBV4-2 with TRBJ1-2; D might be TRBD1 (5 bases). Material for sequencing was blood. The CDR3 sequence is CASSWAGMDGYTF. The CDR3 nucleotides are TGTGCCAGCAGCTGGGCAGGGATGGATGGCTACACCTTC.